These T cell receptor beta chains were read from a single sample in a study of shared clonotypes between healthy human individuals. Some clones are missing from TCRdb's copy, which holds only in-frame ones; the method was immunoSEQ multiplex PCR. This sample has some 900,000 clones, with 76% found just once. Input material: memory CD4+ T cells sorted from blood. These receptors were taken from a man aged 18 to 30 in good health. Both conserved end residues are trimmed from each CDR3. The listing skips clone size in some rows; elsewhere it reads once, few, many or a size class.

cdr3_length v_call clone_size cdr3_aa
13 TRBV7-2 . ASSSSAGTYNEQF
13 TRBV7-2 . ASSSAGLSSYEQY
11 TRBV2 . ASSGRSNQPQH
12 TRBV7-2 . ASSLAPGLYGYT
9 TRBV2 . ASSAIETQY
14 TRBV5-1 once ASSLGQGSGTGELF
11 TRBV6-1 . ASSGTETGELF
15 TRBV18 . ASSPPPGLAGADTQY
15 TRBV5-1 . ASSLFVPGQGARGYT
13 TRBV5-1 . ASSSSTGVREKLF
14 TRBV15 . ATSRAGQGNNYGYT
14 TRBV5-1 . ASSLGTGERYNEQF
10 TRBV6-1 . ASSEVSPGQF
15 TRBV2 . ASSPTGTSLSYNEQF
13 TRBV6-1 . ASRAEWVGIETQY
13 TRBV7-2 once ASTKDHRFTDTQY
11 TRBV6-1 . ASQEGGSYEQY
13 TRBV6-1 . ASSDSRGKQETQY
12 TRBV10-2 . ASSGDRGTDTQY
12 TRBV2 . ASRFTGGRTEAF
14 TRBV11-2 . ASSLGTGKLTGELF
12 TRBV6-6 once ASSYSGSGGPLH
12 TRBV7-2 . ASSLAGFQETQY
12 TRBV7-9 many ASSRGQLGTEAF
12 TRBV9 . ASSVVPTTDTQY
12 TRBV27 . ASSLKGVSYEQY
14 TRBV19 . ASSIGDRHPQETQY
10 TRBV15 few ATSRDEYGYT
14 TRBV30 . AWSVVWGRRAPEAF
10 TRBV30 . AFDANTGELF
13 TRBV29-1 . SVDGLSQGTDTQY
13 TRBV7-2 once ASTLGGPITGELF
11 TRBV5-4 . ASSPPVGSEQF
14 TRBV2 . ASSEGRGPVSYEQY
13 TRBV6-5 . ASKGRREGHNEQF
14 TRBV5-1 . ASSRGQGAMNTEAF
13 TRBV7-9 . ASSPDRGRDYGYT
16 TRBV4-1 . ASRRERLRGWSNQPQH
10 TRBV13 . ASSYSLYEQY
13 TRBV11-1 . ASSLNPTANYGYT
12 TRBV19 . ASSAGDLTNEQF
10 TRBV10-3 . AISGGGYEQY
12 TRBV7-9 . ASSPSGRPYEQY
15 TRBV18 few ASSLGQGRSGANVLT
14 TRBV27 . ASSLSIGGRVDTQY
14 TRBV6-6 . ASRDAGTGPTGELF
17 TRBV12-5 . ASGSQVGESISYNSPLH
14 TRBV7-9 . ASTGSGQGNTGELF
11 TRBV7-9 few ASSLQQESEQY
12 TRBV5-1 once ASTYVQGNSPLH
10 TRBV2 . ASSGDIVEAF
15 TRBV4-1 . ASSQDRSTGPTYEQY